This T cell receptor beta chain originates from a study of blood T cell repertoires in COVID-19. Study-wide context: Samples came from the United States, Italy and Spain, spanning acute and convalescent COVID-19.

Germline V gene sequence: CDR1 LNHDA, CDR2 SQIVND (reference sequence). V was pared by 5 bases and J by 5 bases, with 14 bases between. The CDR3 covers 14 residues. The assay was immunoSEQ multiplex PCR, and TCRdb's table has in-frame clones only and misses some. The profile shows roughly 200,000 clones, around four fifths of them singletons. The receptor's source is a woman aged 40 to 55 with COVID-19, enrolled during active disease. Input material: peripheral blood. The V gene is TRBV19, the J gene TRBJ2-3, with TRBD2 as a possible D gene (7 bases). The CDR3 sequence: CASSGAGAGDTQYF. The DNA of the CDR3 is TGTGCCAGTAGTGGGGCGGGGGCAGGAGATACGCAGTATTTT.